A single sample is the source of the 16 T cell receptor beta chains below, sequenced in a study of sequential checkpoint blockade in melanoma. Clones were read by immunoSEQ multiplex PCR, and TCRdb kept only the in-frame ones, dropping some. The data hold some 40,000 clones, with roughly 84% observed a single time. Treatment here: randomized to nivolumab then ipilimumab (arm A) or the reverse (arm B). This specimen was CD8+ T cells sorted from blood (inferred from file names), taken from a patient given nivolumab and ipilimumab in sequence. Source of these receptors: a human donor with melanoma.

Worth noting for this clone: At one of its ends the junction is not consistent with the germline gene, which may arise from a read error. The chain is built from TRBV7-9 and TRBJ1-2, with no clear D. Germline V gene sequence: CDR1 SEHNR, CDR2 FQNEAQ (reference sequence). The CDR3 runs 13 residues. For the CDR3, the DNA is TGTGCCAGCTCCCTTGTGGGCAGCCAACTTACCAACTTC. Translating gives CASSLVGSQLTNF.

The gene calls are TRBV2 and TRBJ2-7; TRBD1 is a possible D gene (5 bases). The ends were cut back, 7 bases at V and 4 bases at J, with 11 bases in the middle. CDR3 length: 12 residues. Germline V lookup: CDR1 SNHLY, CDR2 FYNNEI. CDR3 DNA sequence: TGTGCCAGCAATGATAAGGGGTACGAGCAGTACGTC. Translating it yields CASNDKGYEQYV.

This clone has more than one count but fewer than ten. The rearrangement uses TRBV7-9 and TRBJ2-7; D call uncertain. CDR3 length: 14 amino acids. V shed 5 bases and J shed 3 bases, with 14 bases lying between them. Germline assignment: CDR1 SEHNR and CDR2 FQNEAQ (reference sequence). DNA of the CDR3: TGTGCCAGCAGCCCCTCGGCGGCCAGCTACGAGCAGTACGTC. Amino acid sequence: CASSPSAASYEQYV.

The CDR3 nucleotides read TGCGCCAGCAGCCAAGCTCCTAGCGGGAGAGGGGAGCTGTTTTTT. This sequence encodes CASSQAPSGRGELFF. This sequence joins TRBV4-3 and TRBJ2-2; 10 nucleotides align to TRBD2. CDR1 and CDR2 (germline): LGHNA, YSLEER. CDR3 length: 15 amino acids. The trim removed 1 base at V and 8 bases at J, leaving 4 bases unmatched.

The CDR3 nucleotides read TGTGCCAGCAGTTTAAGTGTCCGGTACAATGAGCAGTTCTTC. It codes for CASSLSVRYNEQFF. V is TRBV27 and J is TRBJ2-1, with D unresolved. The CDR3 extends over 14 amino acids. Germline values: CDR1 MNHEY, CDR2 SMNVEV (reference sequence). Trimming stripped 2 bases from V and 4 bases from J, with 9 bases between.

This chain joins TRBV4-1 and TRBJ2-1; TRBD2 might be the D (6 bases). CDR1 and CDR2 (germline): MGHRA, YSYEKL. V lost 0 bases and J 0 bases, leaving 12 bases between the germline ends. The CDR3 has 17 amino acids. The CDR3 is CASSQEEKRASYNEQFF. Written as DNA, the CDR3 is TGCGCCAGCAGCCAAGAAGAGAAGCGGGCCTCCTACAATGAGCAGTTCTTC.

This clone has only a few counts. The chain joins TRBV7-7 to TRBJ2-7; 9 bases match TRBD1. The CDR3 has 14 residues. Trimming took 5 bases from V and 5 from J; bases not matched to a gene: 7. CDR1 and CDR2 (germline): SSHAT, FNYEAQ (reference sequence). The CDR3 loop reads CASSEGQGIHEQYF. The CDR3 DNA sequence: TGTGCCAGCAGCGAGGGACAGGGAATCCACGAGCAGTACTTC.

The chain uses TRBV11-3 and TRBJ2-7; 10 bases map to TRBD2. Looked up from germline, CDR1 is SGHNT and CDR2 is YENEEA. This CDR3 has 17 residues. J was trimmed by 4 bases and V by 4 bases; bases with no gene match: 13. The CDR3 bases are TGTGCCAGCAGCTCCCCCAAATCTAGCGGGAGAACGTACGAGCAGTACTTC. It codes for CASSSPKSSGRTYEQYF.

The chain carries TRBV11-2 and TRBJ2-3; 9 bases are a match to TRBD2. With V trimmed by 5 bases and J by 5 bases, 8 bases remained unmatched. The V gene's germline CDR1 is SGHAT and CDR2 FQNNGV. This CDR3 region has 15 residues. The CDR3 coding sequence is TGTGCCAGCAGCCCCCACGCGGGAGGGGGAGATACGCAGTATTTT. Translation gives CASSPHAGGGDTQYF.

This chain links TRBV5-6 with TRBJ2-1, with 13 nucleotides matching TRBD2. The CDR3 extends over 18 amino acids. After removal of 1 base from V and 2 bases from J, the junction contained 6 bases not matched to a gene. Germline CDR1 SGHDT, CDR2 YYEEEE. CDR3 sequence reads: CASSLRTSGSRTYNEQFF. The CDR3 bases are TGTGCCAGCAGCTTGCGGACTAGCGGGAGTAGAACCTACAATGAGCAGTTCTTC.

The CDR3 here is CASRPRTGENTEAFF. CDR3 DNA: TGTGCCAGCAGGCCTAGGACAGGGGAGAACACTGAAGCTTTCTTT. The rearrangement links TRBV2 to TRBJ1-1; 9 bases map to TRBD1. This CDR3 has 15 amino acids. Unmatched junction bases numbered 6, after V lost 6 bases and J lost 1 base. The germline gives CDR1 SNHLY, CDR2 FYNNEI.

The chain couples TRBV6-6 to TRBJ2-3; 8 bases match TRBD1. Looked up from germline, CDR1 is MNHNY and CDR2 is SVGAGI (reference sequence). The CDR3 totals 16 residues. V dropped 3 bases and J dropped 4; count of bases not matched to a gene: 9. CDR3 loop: CASSYVRTGSADTQYF. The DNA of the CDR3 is TGTGCCAGCAGTTATGTGAGGACAGGGTCCGCAGATACGCAGTATTTT.

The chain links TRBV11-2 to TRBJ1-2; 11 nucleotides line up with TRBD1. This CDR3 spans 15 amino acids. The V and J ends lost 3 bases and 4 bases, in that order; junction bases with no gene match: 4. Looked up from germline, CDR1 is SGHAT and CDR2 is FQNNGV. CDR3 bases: TGTGCCAGCAGCTTTGGGACAGGGGGTCGCTATGGCTACACCTTC. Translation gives CASSFGTGGRYGYTF.

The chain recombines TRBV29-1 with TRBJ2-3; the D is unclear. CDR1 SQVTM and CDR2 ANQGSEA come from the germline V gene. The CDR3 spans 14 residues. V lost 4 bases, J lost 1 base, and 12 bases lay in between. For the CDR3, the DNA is TGCAGCGTTGTCAGGTCGGTTGGCACAGATACGCAGTATTTT. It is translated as CSVVRSVGTDTQYF.

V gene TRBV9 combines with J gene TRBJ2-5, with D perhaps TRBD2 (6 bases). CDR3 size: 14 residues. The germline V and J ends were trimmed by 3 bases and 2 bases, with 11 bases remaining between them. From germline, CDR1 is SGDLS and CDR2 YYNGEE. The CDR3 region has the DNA TGTGCCAGCAGCGCGAGGACTATACAAGAGACCCAGTACTTC. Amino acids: CASSARTIQETQYF. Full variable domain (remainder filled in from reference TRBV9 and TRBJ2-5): DSGVTQTPKHLITATGQRVTLRCSPRSGDLSVYWYQQSLDQGLQFLIQYYNGEERAKGNILERFSAQQFPDLHSELNLSSLELGDSALYFCASSARTIQETQYFGPGTRLLVL.

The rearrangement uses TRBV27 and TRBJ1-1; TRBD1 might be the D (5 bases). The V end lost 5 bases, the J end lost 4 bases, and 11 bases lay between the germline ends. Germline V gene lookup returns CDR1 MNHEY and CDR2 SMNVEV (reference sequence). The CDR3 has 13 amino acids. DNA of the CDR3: TGTGCCAGCAGTATATTGGGGGGCACTGAAGCTTTCTTT. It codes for CASSILGGTEAFF.